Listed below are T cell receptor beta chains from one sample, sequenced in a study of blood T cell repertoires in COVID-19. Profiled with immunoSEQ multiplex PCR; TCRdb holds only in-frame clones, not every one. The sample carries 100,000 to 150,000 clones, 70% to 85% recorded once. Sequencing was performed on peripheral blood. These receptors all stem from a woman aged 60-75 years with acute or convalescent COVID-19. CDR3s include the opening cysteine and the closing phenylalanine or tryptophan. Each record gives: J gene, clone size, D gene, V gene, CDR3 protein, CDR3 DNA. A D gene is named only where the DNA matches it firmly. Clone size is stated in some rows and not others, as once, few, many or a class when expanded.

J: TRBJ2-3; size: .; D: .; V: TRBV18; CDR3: CASSPPFLRDTQYF; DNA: TGTGCCAGCTCACCACCTTTCCTGCGAGATACGCAGTATTTT
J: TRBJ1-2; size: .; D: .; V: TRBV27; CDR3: CASSFRAANGGYTF; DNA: TGTGCCAGCAGTTTCAGGGCGGCAAACGGGGGCTACACCTTC
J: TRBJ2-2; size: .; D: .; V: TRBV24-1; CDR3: CATSVINTGELFF; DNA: TGTGCCACCAGTGTTATAAACACCGGGGAGCTGTTTTTT
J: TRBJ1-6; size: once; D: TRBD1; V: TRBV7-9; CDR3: CASSFLGGTGHSPLHF; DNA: TGTGCCAGCAGCTTCCTGGGCGGGACAGGGCATTCACCCCTCCACTTT
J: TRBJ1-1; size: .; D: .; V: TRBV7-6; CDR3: CASSPVAGAEAFF; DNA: TGTGCCAGCAGCCCAGTTGCGGGGGCTGAAGCTTTCTTT
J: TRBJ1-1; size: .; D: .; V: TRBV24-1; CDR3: CATSDRRGVGAFF; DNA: TGTGCCACCAGTGATCGCCGCGGTGTAGGAGCTTTCTTT
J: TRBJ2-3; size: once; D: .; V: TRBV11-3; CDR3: CASSKLDTDTQYF; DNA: TGTGCCAGCAGCAAACTAGACACAGATACGCAGTATTTT
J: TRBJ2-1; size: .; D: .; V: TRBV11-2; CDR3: CASSSSLSVQFF; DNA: TGTGCCAGCAGCTCGTCCTTAAGCGTGCAGTTCTTC
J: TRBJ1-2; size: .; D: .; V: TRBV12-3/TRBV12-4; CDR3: CASSFNNYGYTF; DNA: TGTGCCAGCAGTTTTAATAACTATGGCTACACCTTC
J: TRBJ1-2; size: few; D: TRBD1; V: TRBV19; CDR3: CASSRRNPRQGINYGYTF; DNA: TGTGCCAGTAGCCGTAGGAACCCACGACAGGGTATTAACTATGGCTACACCTTC
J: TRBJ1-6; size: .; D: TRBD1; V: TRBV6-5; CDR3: CASRDGQGWSPLHF; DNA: TGTGCCAGCAGGGATGGACAGGGGTGGTCACCCCTCCACTTT
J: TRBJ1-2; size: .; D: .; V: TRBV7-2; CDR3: CASSLGTGQSYGYTF; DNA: TGTGCCAGCAGCTTAGGCACAGGACAGTCCTATGGCTACACCTTC
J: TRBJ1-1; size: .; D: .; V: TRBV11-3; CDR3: CASSVTGHLNTEAFF; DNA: TGTGCCAGCAGCGTGACGGGACACCTGAACACTGAAGCTTTCTTT
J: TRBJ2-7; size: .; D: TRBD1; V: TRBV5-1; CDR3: CASSLQRGLGEQYF; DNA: TGCGCCAGCAGCTTGCAAAGGGGGCTAGGGGAGCAGTACTTC
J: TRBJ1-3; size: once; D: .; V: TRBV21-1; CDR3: CASGHLGQLGNTIYF; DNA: TGTGCCAGCGGCCACCTCGGACAGCTGGGAAACACCATATATTTT
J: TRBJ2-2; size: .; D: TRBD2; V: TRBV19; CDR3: CASSIGSGGYTGELFF; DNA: TGTGCCAGTAGTATAGGGAGCGGGGGGTACACCGGGGAGCTGTTTTTT
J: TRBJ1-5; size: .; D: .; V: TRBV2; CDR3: CAGAGTSVQPQHF; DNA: TGTGCCGGGGCCGGGACATCAGTTCAGCCCCAGCATTTT
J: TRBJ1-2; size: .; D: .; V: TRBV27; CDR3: CASSFRDFRGYTF; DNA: TGTGCCAGCAGTTTTCGAGACTTTCGTGGCTACACCTTC
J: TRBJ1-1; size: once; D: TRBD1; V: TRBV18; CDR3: CASSAGTATEAFF; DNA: TGTGCCAGCTCAGCCGGGACAGCCACTGAAGCTTTCTTT
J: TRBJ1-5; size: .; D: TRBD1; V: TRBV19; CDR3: CASTLGLQGGYSNQPQHF; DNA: TGTGCCAGTACCTTGGGGCTACAGGGGGGGTATAGCAATCAGCCCCAGCATTTT
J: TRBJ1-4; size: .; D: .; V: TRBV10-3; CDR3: CAISPGEEKLFF; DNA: TGTGCCATCTCTCCAGGGGAGGAAAAACTGTTTTTT
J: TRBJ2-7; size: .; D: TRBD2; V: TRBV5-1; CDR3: CASNTGTSGYEQYF; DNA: TGCGCCAGCAATACCGGGACTAGCGGGTACGAGCAGTACTTC
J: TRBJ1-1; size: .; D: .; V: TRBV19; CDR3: CASSIKSTAEAFF; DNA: TGTGCCAGTAGTATAAAATCGACAGCTGAAGCTTTCTTT
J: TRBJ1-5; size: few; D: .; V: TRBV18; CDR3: CASSLRGQPQHF; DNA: TGTGCCAGCTCACTCAGGGGTCAGCCCCAGCATTTT
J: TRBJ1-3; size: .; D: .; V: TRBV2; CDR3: CASQLSSGNTIYF; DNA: TGTGCCAGCCAACTGAGCTCTGGAAACACCATATATTTT
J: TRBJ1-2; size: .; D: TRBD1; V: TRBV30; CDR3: CAWKLTGDYGYTF; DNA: TGTGCCTGGAAGCTGACAGGGGACTATGGCTACACCTTC
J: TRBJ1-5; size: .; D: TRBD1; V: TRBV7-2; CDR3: CASSLRQGQPQHF; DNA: TGTGCCAGCAGCCTCCGACAGGGTCAGCCCCAGCATTTT
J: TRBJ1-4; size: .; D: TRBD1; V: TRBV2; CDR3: CASSELTGGAGEKLFF; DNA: TGTGCCAGCAGTGAACTGACAGGGGGCGCAGGTGAAAAACTGTTTTTT
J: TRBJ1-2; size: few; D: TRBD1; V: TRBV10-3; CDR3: CAISAGQGDGYTF; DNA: TGTGCCATCAGTGCGGGGCAGGGGGATGGCTACACCTTC
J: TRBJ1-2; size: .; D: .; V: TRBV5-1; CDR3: CASSFSQGQGGYTF; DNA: TGCGCCAGCAGCTTTAGTCAGGGTCAAGGTGGCTACACCTTC
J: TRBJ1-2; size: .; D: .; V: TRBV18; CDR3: CASSSRQDGYTF; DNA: TGTGCCAGCTCATCCCGACAGGATGGCTACACCTTC